This T cell receptor (beta chain) was sequenced in a study of T cell responses to AZD1222 COVID-19 vaccine. The CDR3 totals 14 residues. The J segment lost 4 bases and the V segment lost 4 bases, leaving 3 bases of the junction unmatched. Germline V gives CDR1 LNHNV, CDR2 YYDKDF (reference sequence). TCRdb's copy holds only in-frame clones and misses some; the assay was immunoSEQ multiplex PCR. The sample shows 150,000 to 200,000 clones, 90% of them seen only once. The sequence was collected from an adult in good health. V and J are TRBV15 and TRBJ2-5; 10 nucleotides agree with TRBD1. Sequencing was performed on peripheral blood, taken on day 0 of AZD1222 vaccination. The CDR3 nucleotides are TGTGCCACCAGCACGACAGGGGGCGCAGAGACCCAGTACTTC. Translation gives CATSTTGGAETQYF.